These T cell receptor beta chains were read from a single sample in a study of T cells after yellow fever vaccination. TCRdb used MiXCR to reprocess the 5' RACE reads, holding one entry per CDR3 protein. Among 400,000 to 450,000 distinct CDR3 sequences listed, around 19% were seen once. The sequencing used PBMCs, collected before the yellow fever booster vaccination. The receptors originated from a man aged 18 to 30 who received the YFV17D yellow fever vaccine. Both conserved end residues are part of each CDR3. D genes are given only for firm matches. Rows give clone size only sometimes, using once, few, many, or a class for an expanded clone.

v_call: TRBV27; j_call: TRBJ1-5; clone_size: few; d_call: -; cdr3_length: 14; cdr3_nt: TGTGCCAGTACCCGTTACAGGGTTCGTAAGCCCCAGCATTTT; cdr3_aa: CASTRYRVRKPQHF
v_call: TRBV24-1; j_call: TRBJ2-3; clone_size: -; d_call: TRBD2; cdr3_length: 13; cdr3_nt: TGTGCCACCAGTGCCAGCGGGGCCCATACGCAGTATTTT; cdr3_aa: CATSASGAHTQYF
v_call: TRBV29-1; j_call: TRBJ2-1; clone_size: few; d_call: TRBD2; cdr3_length: 12; cdr3_nt: TGCAGCGTGCGGGACTACGCTAGGGAGCAGTTCTTC; cdr3_aa: CSVRDYAREQFF
v_call: TRBV15; j_call: TRBJ1-4; clone_size: few; d_call: -; cdr3_length: 15; cdr3_nt: TGTGCCACCAGCAGAGATCGGCAGAACGGGGAAAAACTGTTTTTT; cdr3_aa: CATSRDRQNGEKLFF
v_call: TRBV9; j_call: TRBJ2-5; clone_size: -; d_call: TRBD2; cdr3_length: 18; cdr3_nt: TGTGCCAGCAGCGTAGGCGCTAGCGGGGGGGCCGGGCAAGAGACCCAGTACTTC; cdr3_aa: CASSVGASGGAGQETQYF
v_call: TRBV24-1; j_call: TRBJ1-5; clone_size: many; d_call: -; cdr3_length: 17; cdr3_nt: TGTGCCACCAGTGATTTGCTAGGGCGGTCTTACAATCAGCCCCAGCATTTT; cdr3_aa: CATSDLLGRSYNQPQHF
v_call: TRBV5-1; j_call: TRBJ2-1; clone_size: -; d_call: TRBD1; cdr3_length: 16; cdr3_nt: TGCGCCAGCAGAAACTTACAGGGGGCCGCCTACAATGAGCAGTTCTTC; cdr3_aa: CASRNLQGAAYNEQFF
v_call: TRBV6-5; j_call: TRBJ2-1; clone_size: many; d_call: -; cdr3_length: 13; cdr3_nt: TGTGCCAGCAGTACCCGACAGTACAATGAGCAGTTCTTC; cdr3_aa: CASSTRQYNEQFF
v_call: TRBV5-1; j_call: TRBJ1-4; clone_size: once; d_call: -; cdr3_length: 14; cdr3_nt: TGCGCCAGCGGCTTGCGGCCAGGGGTGGGAAAACTGTTTTTT; cdr3_aa: CASGLRPGVGKLFF
v_call: TRBV6-6; j_call: TRBJ2-5; clone_size: -; d_call: -; cdr3_length: 12; cdr3_nt: TGTGCCAGCAGCCAAGACTCAGAGACCCAGTACTTC; cdr3_aa: CASSQDSETQYF
v_call: TRBV11-1; j_call: TRBJ1-1; clone_size: -; d_call: -; cdr3_length: 14; cdr3_nt: TGTGCCAGCAGCTTAGTGGAGGTATCGCCTGAAGCTTTCTTT; cdr3_aa: CASSLVEVSPEAFF
v_call: TRBV6-1; j_call: TRBJ2-5; clone_size: few; d_call: -; cdr3_length: 15; cdr3_nt: TGTGCCAGCTCCGAGAGGGGGGGGGCCCAAGAGACCCAGTACTTC; cdr3_aa: CASSERGGAQETQYF